This T cell receptor beta chain derives from a study of shared clonotypes between healthy human individuals. The CDR3 runs to 14 residues. Trimming removed 2 bases at V and 7 bases at J, with 12 bases between. Germline CDR1 and CDR2: LNHDA and SQIVND (reference sequence). All the donors were Caucasian adults who lived in Nashville, Tennessee. General study points: Researchers found naive subsets generally carried larger estimated richness than memory subsets.

Turning to this clone: As yet, its antigen is unknown.

The protocol was immunoSEQ multiplex PCR, while the TCRdb copy is restricted to in-frame clones and leaves out a portion. This table holds a few million clones, roughly 90% found once. The receptor was derived from a man between 18 and 29 years old in good health. Some clones in this sample may be carry-over from other donors' samples. This chain joins TRBV19 and TRBJ1-5; D might be TRBD1 (6 bases). Sequencing was carried out using naive CD4+ T cells from PBMCs. The sample's subset: CD45RA+ positively selected. The chain's CDR3 is CASSINGGQQPQHF. The CDR3 DNA is TGTGCCAGTAGTATAAACGGGGGGCAACAGCCCCAGCATTTT.